This TCR beta chain was sequenced for a study of blood T cell repertoires in COVID-19. Study in general: The analysed material was cDNA or gDNA that came from T cells, B-cell-depleted T cells, or PBMCs.

The assay was immunoSEQ multiplex PCR, and TCRdb's table has in-frame clones only and misses some. This sample has 250,000 or so clones, with roughly 85% found just once. The CDR3 runs 13 residues. The germline gives CDR1 LNHDA, CDR2 SQIVND (reference sequence). Trimming removed 1 base from V and 6 bases from J; junction bases left unmatched: 0. Participants spanned ages 18 to 89 years and resided in 20 to 30 US areas. What the recovered Cohort 3 donors had was two negative PCRs, clearance, or symptom resolution. The chain uses TRBV19 and TRBJ2-1; 7 nucleotides agree with TRBD1. The TCR was taken from a woman in her forties or fifties who had recovered from COVID-19. Material: PBMCs or T cells enriched from blood (not recorded which). CDR3 protein: CASSIGQGNEQFF. CDR3 bases: TGTGCCAGTAGTATAGGACAGGGCAATGAGCAGTTCTTC. Supplemented by reference TRBV19 and TRBJ2-1, the full variable domain reads DGGITQSPKYLFRKEGQNVTLSCEQNLNHDAMYWYRQDPGQGLRLIYYSQIVNDFQKGDIAEGYSVSREKKESFPLTVTSAQKNPTAFYLCASSIGQGNEQFFGPGTRLTVL.